The TCR beta chain under discussion was sequenced for a study of T cell responses to AZD1222 COVID-19 vaccine. Regarding this clone: What it recognizes is unknown. At one end the junction does not follow the germline gene, possibly because of a read error.

Broader study findings: Seropositivity was recorded at baseline in only a handful of AZD1222 recipients. Donors were mostly white British, more females; clonal diversity possibly underestimated.

The germline V gene has CDR1 LGHNA and CDR2 YNFKEQ. The CDR3 totals 16 residues. Sequencing was performed with immunoSEQ multiplex PCR; in TCRdb, only in-frame clones are kept and a portion is missing. The sample lists under 200,000 clones, more than 80% occurring once. This TCR was sampled from an adult who received the MenACWY meningococcal vaccine as a control. The sequencing here drew on peripheral blood, taken 28 days after the second dose of the MenACWY control vaccine. J is TRBJ2-6 and V is TRBV4-2, with D possibly TRBD2 on 6 matching bases. The CDR3, as DNA: TGTGCCAGCAGCCGGGGGACTCCCTCTGGGGCCAGCGTCCTGACTTTC. Protein product: CASSRGTPSGASVLTF.